This passage covers 25 T cell receptor beta chains from one sample sequenced in a study of Ad26.COV2.S vaccination and SARS-CoV-2 variants. Measured with immunoSEQ multiplex PCR; TCRdb has only the in-frame clones, and not every one. The table includes about 350,000 clones, 90% to 95% detected once. The sample in question was peripheral blood, obtained after recovery from COVID-19. The origin of the receptors is a human donor who had recovered from COVID-19.

The rearrangement joins TRBV19 to TRBJ1-3, with 8 positions matching TRBD1. This CDR3 has 13 amino acids. From germline, CDR1 is LNHDA and CDR2 SQIVND (reference sequence). The trim removed 8 bases at V and 2 bases at J, leaving 2 bases unmatched. The CDR3 reads CASQQGAGNTIYF. The DNA for the CDR3 is TGTGCCAGTCAACAGGGGGCTGGAAACACCATATATTTT.

This clone was counted between two and nine times. The chain uses TRBV7-9 and TRBJ1-2; D is ambiguous. Germline CDR1 and CDR2: SEHNR and FQNEAQ (reference sequence). The V end was cut by 2 bases, the J end by 4 bases, with 8 bases between. The CDR3 is 13 residues long. The CDR3 DNA reads TGTGCCAGCAGCTTATTAACGAGCTATGGCTACACCTTC. It yields the protein CASSLLTSYGYTF.

V and J are TRBV5-5 and TRBJ2-2, with a tentative D call TRBD2 (5 bases). This CDR3 spans 16 amino acids. Germline CDR1 reads SGHKS; CDR2 reads YYEKEE (reference sequence). Trimming took 1 base from V and 0 from J, leaving 10 bases between them. The CDR3 DNA reads as TGTGCCAGCAGCTTGCGAGGGATTACGAACACCGGGGAGCTGTTTTTT. As protein: CASSLRGITNTGELFF.

The V and J genes are TRBV29-1 and TRBJ2-5, with TRBD1 matching over 8 bases. The CDR3 length is 12 residues. Trimming cost V 6 bases and J 5 bases; bases outside gene matches: 5. Germline V gene sequence: CDR1 SQVTM, CDR2 ANQGSEA. The CDR3 nucleotides are TGCAGCGTCCGCAGGGGGCCGGAGACCCAGTACTTC. This encodes CSVRRGPETQYF. The whole variable domain, remainder taken from reference TRBV29-1 and TRBJ2-5, is SAVISQKPSRDICQRGTSLTIQCQVDSQVTMMFWYRQQPGQSLTLIATANQGSEATYESGFVIDKFPISRPNLTFSTLTVSNMSPEDSSIYLCSVRRGPETQYFGPGTRLLVL.

The chain couples TRBV15 to TRBJ1-5; 11 bases match TRBD1. V was clipped by 6 bases and J by 3 bases; unmatched bases: 4. This CDR3 is built from 15 residues. Germline V CDR1 and CDR2: LNHNV, YYDKDF (reference sequence). The CDR3 sequence: CATSLDRGPNQPQHF. The CDR3 DNA follows: TGTGCCACCAGTCTGGACAGGGGGCCCAATCAGCCCCAGCATTTT.

This clone was seen just once. V is TRBV27 and J is TRBJ1-5, with TRBD1 identical over 7 bases. Germline CDR1 is MNHEY and CDR2 is SMNVEV (reference sequence). There are 15 residues in the CDR3. V lost 3 bases to trimming and J lost 4 bases; unmatched junction nucleotides: 6. DNA for the CDR3: TGTGCCAGCAGTTTGGAGGGGGCCTCTAATCAGCCCCAGCATTTT. Its protein is CASSLEGASNQPQHF.

The chain couples TRBV19 to TRBJ2-2, with a weak D call TRBD1 (7 bases). This CDR3 spans 15 amino acids. V lost 4 bases and J 8 bases, leaving 17 bases between the germline ends. The germline V gene encodes CDR1 LNHDA and CDR2 SQIVND (reference sequence). The CDR3 here is CASSTRQGGMGELFF. For the CDR3, the DNA is TGTGCCAGTAGTACCCGACAGGGAGGTATGGGGGAGCTGTTTTTT.

The gene calls are TRBV7-9 and TRBJ2-7; D gene ambiguous. The CDR3 is made up of 14 amino acids. CDR1 and CDR2 from the germline V gene are SEHNR and FQNEAQ (reference sequence). The V end lost 4 bases, the J end lost 4 bases, and 14 bases lay between the germline ends. The CDR3, as DNA: TGTGCCAGCAGCTCTGGGCCTCTACGGTACGAGCAGTACTTC. Translated: CASSSGPLRYEQYF.

J is TRBJ1-3 and V is TRBV7-8; D may be TRBD1 (5 bases). Looked up from germline, CDR1 is SGHVS and CDR2 is FQNEAQ. Trimming left V 5 bases short and J 4 bases short, with 21 bases between. The CDR3 consists of 17 residues. CDR3 sequence reads: CASSPHQPQGGGNTIYF. The CDR3 DNA is TGTGCCAGCAGCCCCCACCAACCTCAGGGTGGAGGAAACACCATATATTTT.

The gene calls are TRBV9 and TRBJ1-6; weak D call: TRBD1 (5 bases). V dropped 3 bases and J dropped 5 bases, with 6 bases sitting between them. The CDR3 covers 13 residues. The V gene's germline CDR1 is SGDLS and CDR2 YYNGEE. The CDR3 DNA sequence: TGTGCCAGCAGCGCGACAGATAATTCACCCCTCCACTTT. Translating gives CASSATDNSPLHF. The full variable domain, with the rest looked up from reference TRBV9 and TRBJ1-6, is DSGVTQTPKHLITATGQRVTLRCSPRSGDLSVYWYQQSLDQGLQFLIQYYNGEERAKGNILERFSAQQFPDLHSELNLSSLELGDSALYFCASSATDNSPLHFGNGTRLTVT.

J is TRBJ2-7 and V is TRBV2; 7 positions match TRBD1. Germline V gene data show CDR1 as SNHLY and CDR2 as FYNNEI. The J segment lost 1 base and the V segment lost 5 bases, leaving 11 bases of the junction unmatched. The CDR3 sequence is 16 residues long. DNA of the CDR3: TGTGCCAGCAGTCGGGACAGCCAAATTTTGTCCTACGAGCAGTACTTC. This encodes CASSRDSQILSYEQYF.

The rearrangement uses TRBV2 and TRBJ1-1; 10 positions agree with TRBD1. The V gene's germline CDR1 is SNHLY and CDR2 FYNNEI. V was clipped by 8 bases and J by 4 bases; unmatched bases: 7. This CDR3 comprises 14 residues. DNA of the CDR3: TGTGCCAGCCGGGGACAGGGGCAGGCCACTGAAGCTTTCTTT. Translated: CASRGQGQATEAFF.

V gene TRBV18 combines with J gene TRBJ2-3; 9 bases are a match to TRBD1. Looked up from germline, CDR1 is KGHSH and CDR2 is LQKENI. The trim removed 3 bases at V and 4 bases at J, leaving 5 bases unmatched. The CDR3 is 15 residues long. CDR3 sequence reads: CASSPRDRVADTQYF. Here the CDR3 DNA reads TGTGCCAGCTCACCGAGGGACAGGGTGGCAGATACGCAGTATTTT.

The V and J genes are TRBV4-1 and TRBJ1-5, with 8 bases that match TRBD1. Trimming at V came to 2 bases and at J to 3 bases, leaving 6 bases not matched to a gene. There are 16 residues in the CDR3. In germline, CDR1 is MGHRA, CDR2 YSYEKL. As DNA, the CDR3 is TGCGCCAGCAGCCAACCCCAGACAGGGGCCAATCAGCCCCAGCATTTT. Encoded protein: CASSQPQTGANQPQHF.

V usage is TRBV27 and J usage is TRBJ1-1; maybe TRBD1 (6 bases). This CDR3 contains 16 residues. Deletions cut 4 bases from V and 3 bases from J, with 18 bases between. Germline CDR1 MNHEY, CDR2 SMNVEV (reference sequence). The CDR3 nucleotides read TGTGCCAGCAGTTCGCTACCGTTAACAGGGTACACTGAAGCTTTCTTT. It yields the protein CASSSLPLTGYTEAFF.

This clone was observed a handful of times. The chain joins TRBV12-5 to TRBJ2-5, with unresolved D. Trimming stripped 5 bases from V and 1 base from J, with 20 bases between. CDR3 length: 17 amino acids. The germline CDR1 and CDR2 sequences are LGHNT and FRNRAP. CDR3 sequence reads: CASGIHLRPDLQETQYF. The DNA for the CDR3 is TGTGCTAGTGGTATTCACCTGAGACCCGACCTCCAAGAGACCCAGTACTTC.

In its sample, this clone was seen once. This chain uses TRBV4-3 with TRBJ2-7; 9 nucleotides match TRBD1. V trimming: 1 base; J trimming: 4 bases; junction bases outside the gene matches: 8. The germline V gene encodes CDR1 LGHNA and CDR2 YSLEER. The CDR3 length is 16 residues. CDR3 protein: CASSQGSGTGFYEQYF. The CDR3, as DNA: TGCGCCAGCAGCCAAGGGTCGGGGACAGGGTTTTACGAGCAGTACTTC.

The V call is TRBV27, the J call TRBJ2-1; 8 nucleotides line up with TRBD1. V lost 3 bases to trimming and J lost 8 bases; unmatched junction nucleotides: 6. This CDR3 spans 14 amino acids. Germline values: CDR1 MNHEY, CDR2 SMNVEV (reference sequence). The DNA for the CDR3 is TGTGCCAGCAGTTTCATACCAGGGGGCGATGAGCAGTTCTTC. Translated: CASSFIPGGDEQFF.

V is TRBV7-2 and J is TRBJ1-6; no clear D gene. V was clipped by 0 bases and J by 6 bases, with 9 bases between them. CDR1 and CDR2 (germline): SGHTA, FQGNSA. This CDR3 has 15 amino acids. Written as DNA, the CDR3 is TGTGCCAGCAGCTTAGCGGCCGGCGCTAATTCACCCCTCCACTTT. Protein sequence: CASSLAAGANSPLHF.

The chain combines TRBV25-1 with TRBJ1-6, with D perhaps matching TRBD1 (6 bases). The CDR3 runs to 15 residues. V lost 3 bases, J lost 6 bases, and 12 bases lay in between. CDR1 is MGHDK, CDR2 SYGVNS, per germline. This chain's CDR3 is CASSDPRGSNSPLHF. The CDR3 DNA sequence: TGTGCCAGCAGTGATCCTAGGGGGTCTAATTCACCCCTCCACTTT.

The CDR3 region has the DNA TGTGCCAGCAGCTTAGAGGACAGGCGCGGGAATGGCTACACCTTC. Its protein product is CASSLEDRRGNGYTF. V gene TRBV7-8 combines with J gene TRBJ1-2; 7 nucleotides agree with TRBD1. Germline lookup yields CDR1 SGHVS and CDR2 FQNEAQ. Trimming removed 1 base from V and 6 bases from J; junction bases left unmatched: 8. This CDR3 contains 15 residues.

This clone was recorded only once. The genes are TRBV12-3 or TRBV12-4 and TRBJ2-1; tentatively, D is TRBD1 or TRBD2 (5 bases each). Trimming left V 2 bases short and J 12 bases short, with 11 bases between. This CDR3 is built from 12 residues. The CDR3 nucleotides read TGTGCCAGCAGTTTAATTGGGGGTAGGCAGTTCTTC. Protein: CASSLIGGRQFF.

V usage is TRBV19 and J usage is TRBJ1-5; TRBD1 might be the D (5 bases). V was pared by 5 bases and J by 1 base, with 18 bases between. CDR3 size: 17 residues. Germline V CDR1 and CDR2: LNHDA, SQIVND (reference sequence). DNA for the CDR3: TGTGCCAGTAGTCCCTGGGATGGGAGGGGAAGCAATCAGCCCCAGCATTTT. This encodes CASSPWDGRGSNQPQHF.

The V gene is TRBV25-1, the J gene TRBJ2-7; the match to TRBD2 covers 7 bases. The CDR3 spans 13 residues. CDR1 and CDR2 from the germline V gene are MGHDK and SYGVNS. V gave up 3 bases and J gave up 6 bases; unmatched junction bases: 5. Here the CDR3 reads CASSEGGLGEQYF. The CDR3 DNA reads TGTGCCAGCAGTGAGGGAGGGTTAGGCGAGCAGTACTTC.

The chain is built from TRBV9 and TRBJ1-1; perhaps TRBD1 as D (6 bases). The V gene lost 2 bases and the J gene lost 4 bases, with 15 bases spanning the gap. Germline V lookup: CDR1 SGDLS, CDR2 YYNGEE. CDR3 size: 15 residues. As DNA, the CDR3 is TGTGCCAGCAGCGTCTCAACAGGGCAGGTCACTGAAGCTTTCTTT. Amino acids: CASSVSTGQVTEAFF.